A selection of T cell receptor beta chains follows, all from one sample in a study of blood T cell repertoires in COVID-19. Produced via immunoSEQ multiplex PCR; TCRdb's table is partial and in-frame only. The sample consists of hundreds of thousands of clones, over 80% of them appearing once. Sequencing was performed on PBMCs or T cells enriched from blood (not recorded which). The receptor source for this set is a woman in her thirties with acute COVID-19. Both conserved end residues are trimmed from each CDR3. Fields, in order: D gene, J gene, V gene, CDR3 protein. A D gene is named only where the DNA matches it firmly.

- | TRBJ1-2 | TRBV4-1 | ASSQDRGSNYGYT
TRBD2 | TRBJ2-1 | TRBV5-4 | ASESGTRSNEQF
- | TRBJ1-6 | TRBV6-2/TRBV6-3 | ASSWDGQRANSPLH
- | TRBJ1-1 | TRBV5-6 | ASRNSGNTEAF
- | TRBJ2-5 | TRBV6-5 | ASREAVEETQY
TRBD1 | TRBJ2-5 | TRBV10-2 | ASSEIGTGRIQETQY
- | TRBJ2-1 | TRBV25-1 | ASSSRPGWRSYNEQF
- | TRBJ1-1 | TRBV18 | ASSPRASGNTEAF
TRBD1 | TRBJ1-2 | TRBV29-1 | SVDSDRAYGYT
TRBD1 | TRBJ1-1 | TRBV11-2 | ASSQQGRTEAF
- | TRBJ1-5 | TRBV27 | ASRPGWGGNQPQH
- | TRBJ1-6 | TRBV12-3/TRBV12-4 | ASSLQNSPLH
TRBD1 | TRBJ2-2 | TRBV29-1 | SAGQGDVTGELF
- | TRBJ2-7 | TRBV4-1 | ASSQGDSDYEQY
- | TRBJ1-2 | TRBV5-5 | ASSLYIQGESGYT
- | TRBJ1-2 | TRBV7-9 | ASSFNIDYGYT
- | TRBJ1-1 | TRBV12-3/TRBV12-4 | ASSSGGDREAF
- | TRBJ1-1 | TRBV10-3 | AISEMEGRNTEAF
- | TRBJ1-5 | TRBV4-3 | ASSFIRETQPQH
TRBD1 | TRBJ1-2 | TRBV9 | ASSAGTGMGGYT
- | TRBJ2-2 | TRBV7-9 | ASSLSTTSGELF
- | TRBJ2-5 | TRBV7-9 | ASTPGDETQY
- | TRBJ1-1 | TRBV5-4 | ASYPVPQFYTEAF
- | TRBJ1-2 | TRBV9 | ASSVEGKDGYT
TRBD1 | TRBJ1-2 | TRBV2 | ASRKDRFDYGYT
- | TRBJ2-7 | TRBV2 | ASSAEQAGEQY
- | TRBJ2-1 | TRBV5-1 | ASSLGAHNEQF
- | TRBJ1-2 | TRBV18 | ASSHGGSNYGYT
- | TRBJ2-5 | TRBV4-1 | ASSHSSGGETQY
TRBD1 | TRBJ2-2 | TRBV6-4 | ASSLNTGDTGELF
- | TRBJ1-1 | TRBV12-3/TRBV12-4 | ASNPIRGEAF
- | TRBJ1-5 | TRBV7-2 | ASSLAGGGVNQPQH
TRBD1 | TRBJ1-1 | TRBV11-2 | ASSSNRGLTEAF
TRBD1 | TRBJ1-4 | TRBV19 | ASTRWTGANEKLF
- | TRBJ2-5 | TRBV27 | ASSLSEQETQY
- | TRBJ1-2 | TRBV30 | AWSPGGSYGYT
- | TRBJ2-1 | TRBV5-6 | ASSLVAHDPRGQF
- | TRBJ1-2 | TRBV6-1 | ASSDLGAYGYT
TRBD1 | TRBJ1-2 | TRBV6-5 | ASTPDRLYGYT
TRBD1 | TRBJ1-1 | TRBV10-3 | AISGDRGEATEAF
- | TRBJ1-5 | TRBV12-3/TRBV12-4 | ASSRQNQPQH
- | TRBJ1-2 | TRBV28 | ASSLDGQRRGYT
TRBD1 | TRBJ2-7 | TRBV4-1 | ASSPGRATGSFDEQY
- | TRBJ1-1 | TRBV13 | ASSLGRRTAEAF
TRBD1 | TRBJ1-1 | TRBV5-1 | ASSWTTGTAEAF
- | TRBJ2-7 | TRBV9 | ASSEFYHEQY
TRBD1 | TRBJ1-2 | TRBV29-1 | SVETGTDFRYT
- | TRBJ2-5 | TRBV30 | AWSVGGSGETQY
- | TRBJ2-7 | TRBV18 | ASSRGSQWGSSYEQY
- | TRBJ1-6 | TRBV5-1 | ASSQTPGHYNSPLH
- | TRBJ2-7 | TRBV6-5 | ASSRTDSYEQY
- | TRBJ2-6 | TRBV7-9 | ASSFGEDGANVLT
TRBD1 | TRBJ1-4 | TRBV19 | ASSMTGTNEKLF
TRBD1 | TRBJ1-5 | TRBV5-1 | ASSPRDRQLVANQPQH
- | TRBJ1-1 | TRBV7-8 | ASSLSGGRDTEAF
- | TRBJ2-7 | TRBV4-1 | ASSQVAGGEQY
- | TRBJ2-2 | TRBV7-8 | ASKVRGLSGELF
TRBD1 | TRBJ1-2 | TRBV30 | AAALTGGDGYT